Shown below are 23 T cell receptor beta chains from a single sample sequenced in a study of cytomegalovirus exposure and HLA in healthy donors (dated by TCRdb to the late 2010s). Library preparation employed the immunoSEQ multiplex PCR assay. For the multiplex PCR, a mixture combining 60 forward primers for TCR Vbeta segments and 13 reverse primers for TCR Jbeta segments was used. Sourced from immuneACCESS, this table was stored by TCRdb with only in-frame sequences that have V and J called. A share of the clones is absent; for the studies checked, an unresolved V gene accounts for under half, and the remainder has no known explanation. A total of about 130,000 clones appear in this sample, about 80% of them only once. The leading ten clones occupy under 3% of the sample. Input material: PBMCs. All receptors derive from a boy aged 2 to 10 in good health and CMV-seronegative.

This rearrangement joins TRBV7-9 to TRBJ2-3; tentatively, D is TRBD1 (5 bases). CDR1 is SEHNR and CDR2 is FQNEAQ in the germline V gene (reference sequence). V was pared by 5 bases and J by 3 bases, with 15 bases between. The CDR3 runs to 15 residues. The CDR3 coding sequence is TGTGCCAGCAGCCAAGGACATAGTAAGACAGATACGCAGTATTTT. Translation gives CASSQGHSKTDTQYF. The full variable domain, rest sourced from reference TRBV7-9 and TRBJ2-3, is DTGVSQNPRHKITKRGQNVTFRCDPISEHNRLYWYRQTLGQGPEFLTYFQNEAQLEKSRLLSDRFSAERPKGSFSTLEIQRTEQGDSAMYLCASSQGHSKTDTQYFGPGTRLTVL.

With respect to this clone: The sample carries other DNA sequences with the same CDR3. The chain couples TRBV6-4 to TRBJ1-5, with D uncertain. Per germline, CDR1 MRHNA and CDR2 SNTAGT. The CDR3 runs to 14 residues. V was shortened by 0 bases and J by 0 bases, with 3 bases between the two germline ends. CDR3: CASSDSYSNQPQHF. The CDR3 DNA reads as TGTGCCAGCAGTGACTCGTATAGCAATCAGCCCCAGCATTTT.

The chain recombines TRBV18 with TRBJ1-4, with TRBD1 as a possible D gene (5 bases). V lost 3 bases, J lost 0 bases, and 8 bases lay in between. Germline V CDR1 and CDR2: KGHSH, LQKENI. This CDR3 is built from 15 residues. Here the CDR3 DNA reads TGTGCCAGCTCACCGGGGGGAACAACTAATGAAAAACTGTTTTTT. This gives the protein CASSPGGTTNEKLFF.

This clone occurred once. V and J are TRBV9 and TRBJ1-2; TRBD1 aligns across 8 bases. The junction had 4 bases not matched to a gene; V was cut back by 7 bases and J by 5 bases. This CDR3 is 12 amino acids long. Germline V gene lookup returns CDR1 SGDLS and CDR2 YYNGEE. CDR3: CASLGQAYGYTF. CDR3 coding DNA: TGTGCCAGCCTGGGACAGGCTTATGGCTACACCTTC.

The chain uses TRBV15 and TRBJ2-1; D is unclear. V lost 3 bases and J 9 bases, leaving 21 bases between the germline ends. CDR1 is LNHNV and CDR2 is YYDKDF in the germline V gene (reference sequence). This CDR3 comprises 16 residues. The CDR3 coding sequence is TGTGCCACCAGCAGCACGTTTACCGGGTGGTTAGTTGAGCAGTTCTTC. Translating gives CATSSTFTGWLVEQFF.

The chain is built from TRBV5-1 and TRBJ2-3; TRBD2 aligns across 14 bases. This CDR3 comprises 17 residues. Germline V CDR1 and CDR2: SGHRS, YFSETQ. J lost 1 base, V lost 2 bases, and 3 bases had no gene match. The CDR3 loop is CASSFLTSGGGTDTQYF. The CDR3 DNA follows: TGCGCCAGCAGCTTCCTGACTAGCGGGGGGGGCACAGATACGCAGTATTTT.

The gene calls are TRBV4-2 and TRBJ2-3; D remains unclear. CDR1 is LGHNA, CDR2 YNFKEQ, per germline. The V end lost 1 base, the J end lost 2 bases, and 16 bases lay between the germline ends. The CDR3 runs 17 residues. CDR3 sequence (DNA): TGTGCCAGCAGCCAAGTCGTACAAATTGGGCCCACAGATACGCAGTATTTT. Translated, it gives CASSQVVQIGPTDTQYF.

The CDR3 loop reads CASTPDRGESYGYTF. The CDR3 DNA follows: TGTGCCAGTACCCCGGACAGGGGGGAGAGCTATGGCTACACCTTC. The chain is built from TRBV19 and TRBJ1-2, with 10 bases aligning to TRBD1. Germline V CDR1 and CDR2: LNHDA, SQIVND (reference sequence). This CDR3 comprises 15 residues. V was pared by 7 bases and J by 4 bases, with 9 bases of the junction left unmatched.

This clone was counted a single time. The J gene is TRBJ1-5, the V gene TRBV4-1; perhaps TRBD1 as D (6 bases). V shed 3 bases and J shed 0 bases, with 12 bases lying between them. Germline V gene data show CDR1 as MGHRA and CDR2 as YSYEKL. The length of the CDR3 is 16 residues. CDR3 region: CASSQGRTVSNQPQHF. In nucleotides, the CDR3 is TGCGCCAGCAGCCAGGGCCGGACAGTTAGCAATCAGCCCCAGCATTTT.

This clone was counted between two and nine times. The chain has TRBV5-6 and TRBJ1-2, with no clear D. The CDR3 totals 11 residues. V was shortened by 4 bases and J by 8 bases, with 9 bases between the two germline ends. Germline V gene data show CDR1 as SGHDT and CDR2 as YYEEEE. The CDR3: CASSPGGGYTF. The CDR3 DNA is TGTGCCAGCAGCCCGGGAGGGGGCTACACCTTC.

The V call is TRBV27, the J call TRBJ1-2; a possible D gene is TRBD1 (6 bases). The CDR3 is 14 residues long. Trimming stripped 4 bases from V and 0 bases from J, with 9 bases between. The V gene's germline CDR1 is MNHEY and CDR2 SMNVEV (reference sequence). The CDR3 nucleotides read TGTGCCAGCAGTTACGAGGGGGCTAACTATGGCTACACCTTC. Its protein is CASSYEGANYGYTF.

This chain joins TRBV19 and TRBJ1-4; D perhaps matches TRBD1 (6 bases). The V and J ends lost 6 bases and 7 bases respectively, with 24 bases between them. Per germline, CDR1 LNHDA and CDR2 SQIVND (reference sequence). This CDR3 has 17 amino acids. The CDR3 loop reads CASSRIGGQGYGEKLFF. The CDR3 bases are TGTGCCAGTAGCCGTATAGGTGGCCAGGGGTATGGTGAAAAACTGTTTTTT.

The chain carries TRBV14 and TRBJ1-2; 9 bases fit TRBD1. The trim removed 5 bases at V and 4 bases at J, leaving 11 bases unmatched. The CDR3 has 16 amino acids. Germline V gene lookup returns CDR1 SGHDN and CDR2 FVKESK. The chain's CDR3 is CASSATYGQGLYGYTF. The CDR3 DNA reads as TGTGCCAGCAGCGCGACGTACGGACAGGGGCTCTATGGCTACACCTTC.

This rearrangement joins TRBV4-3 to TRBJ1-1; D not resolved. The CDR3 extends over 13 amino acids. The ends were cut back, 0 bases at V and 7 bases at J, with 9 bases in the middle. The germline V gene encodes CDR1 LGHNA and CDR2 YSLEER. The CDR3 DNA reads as TGCGCCAGCAGCCAAGATGTGAGCTTTGAAGCTTTCTTT. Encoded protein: CASSQDVSFEAFF.

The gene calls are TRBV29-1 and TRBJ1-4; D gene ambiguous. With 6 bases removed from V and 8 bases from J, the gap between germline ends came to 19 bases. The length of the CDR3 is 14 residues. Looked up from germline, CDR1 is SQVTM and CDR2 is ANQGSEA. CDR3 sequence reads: CSVDPVAAGEKLFF. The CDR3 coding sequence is TGCAGCGTCGACCCAGTAGCGGCTGGGGAAAAACTGTTTTTT.

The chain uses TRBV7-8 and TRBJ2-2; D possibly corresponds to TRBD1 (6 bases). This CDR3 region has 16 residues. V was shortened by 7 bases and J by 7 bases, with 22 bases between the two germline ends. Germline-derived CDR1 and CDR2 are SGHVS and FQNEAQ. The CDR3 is CASTNRLEARGGELFF. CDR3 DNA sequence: TGTGCCAGCACCAACAGACTGGAAGCCAGGGGCGGGGAGCTGTTTTTT.

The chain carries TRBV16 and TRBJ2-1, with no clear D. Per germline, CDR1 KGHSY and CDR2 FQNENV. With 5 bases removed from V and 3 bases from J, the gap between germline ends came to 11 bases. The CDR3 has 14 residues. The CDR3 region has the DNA TGTGCCAGCAGCGCAATCTTAGTCTACAATGAGCAGTTCTTC. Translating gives CASSAILVYNEQFF.

CDR3 region: CASRQIRGTEAFF. CDR3 sequence (DNA): TGCGCCAGCAGACAGATAAGGGGGACTGAAGCTTTCTTT. This chain links TRBV5-1 with TRBJ1-1, with D tentatively TRBD1 (6 bases). Deletions cut 5 bases from V and 5 bases from J, with 13 bases between. This CDR3 is built from 13 residues. Germline V lookup: CDR1 SGHRS, CDR2 YFSETQ.

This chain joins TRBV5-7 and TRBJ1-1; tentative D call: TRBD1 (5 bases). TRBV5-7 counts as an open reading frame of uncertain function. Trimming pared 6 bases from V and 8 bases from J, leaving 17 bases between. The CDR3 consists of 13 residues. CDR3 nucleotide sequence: TGTGCCAGCACCGCTTCCAGGGAAGGGGAAGCTTTCTTT. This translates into CASTASREGEAFF.

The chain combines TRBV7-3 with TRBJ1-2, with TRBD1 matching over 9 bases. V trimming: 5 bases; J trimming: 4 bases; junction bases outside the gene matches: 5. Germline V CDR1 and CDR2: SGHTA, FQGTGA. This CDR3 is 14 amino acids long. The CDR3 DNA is TGTGCCAGCAGCCCCGGGACAGGGTCCTATGGCTACACCTTC. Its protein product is CASSPGTGSYGYTF.

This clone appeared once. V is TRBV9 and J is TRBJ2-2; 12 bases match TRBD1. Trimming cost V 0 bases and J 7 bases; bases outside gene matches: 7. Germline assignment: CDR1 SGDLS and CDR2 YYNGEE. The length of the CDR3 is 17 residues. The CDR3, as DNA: TGTGCCAGCAGCGTAGGGGGGGGACAGGGGGCCGGCGGGGAGCTGTTTTTT. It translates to CASSVGGGQGAGGELFF. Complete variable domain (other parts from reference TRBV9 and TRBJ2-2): DSGVTQTPKHLITATGQRVTLRCSPRSGDLSVYWYQQSLDQGLQFLIQYYNGEERAKGNILERFSAQQFPDLHSELNLSSLELGDSALYFCASSVGGGQGAGGELFFGEGSRLTVL.

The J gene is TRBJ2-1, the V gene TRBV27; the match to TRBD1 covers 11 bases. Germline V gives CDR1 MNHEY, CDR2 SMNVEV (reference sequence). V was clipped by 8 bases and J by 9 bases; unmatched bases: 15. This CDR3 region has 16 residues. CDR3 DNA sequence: TGTGCCAGCCCCGGTACGGGGGACAGGGGGATTGGTGAGCAGTTCTTC. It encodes CASPGTGDRGIGEQFF.

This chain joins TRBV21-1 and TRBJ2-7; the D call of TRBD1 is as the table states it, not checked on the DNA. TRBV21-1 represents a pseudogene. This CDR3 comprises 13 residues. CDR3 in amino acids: CASSKAGGYEQYV. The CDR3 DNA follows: TGTGCCAGCAGCAAAGCAGGGGGCTACGAGCAGTACGTC.